The next 20 T cell receptor beta chains were all read from a single sample in a study of shared clonotypes between healthy human individuals. Measured with immunoSEQ multiplex PCR; TCRdb has only the in-frame clones, and not every one. The data contain millions of clones, 85% to 95% of them singletons. Sequences were obtained from naive CD4+ T cells sorted from blood. Subset: CD45RA+ positively selected. The receptors stem from a young man in good health.

The chain has TRBV2 and TRBJ2-7, with a tentative D call TRBD1 (5 bases). The CDR3 covers 13 residues. Per the germline V gene, CDR1 is SNHLY and CDR2 is FYNNEI. The V gene lost 9 bases and the J gene lost 0 bases, with 12 bases spanning the gap. CDR3 nucleotides: TGTGCCAGAGGGGAACTAAGCTCCTACGAGCAGTACTTC. It yields the protein CARGELSSYEQYF.

This clone was seen a single time. V usage is TRBV7-2 and J usage is TRBJ2-7; 14 bases align to TRBD2. There are 15 residues in the CDR3. Germline assignment: CDR1 SGHTA and CDR2 FQGNSA. The trim removed 4 bases at V and 5 bases at J, leaving 4 bases unmatched. This CDR3 is CASSSGLAGAHEQYF. The CDR3 region has the DNA TGTGCCAGCAGCTCGGGACTAGCGGGAGCCCACGAGCAGTACTTC.

The chain is built from TRBV5-4 and TRBJ2-1; TRBD2 agrees at 16 bases. Germline V gives CDR1 SGHNT, CDR2 YYREEE (reference sequence). The CDR3 is 19 amino acids. The trim removed 0 bases at V and 3 bases at J, leaving 6 bases unmatched. The CDR3 bases are TGTGCCAGCAGCTTGGTGGGACTAGCGGGGGGGAAAGGCTACAATGAGCAGTTCTTC. Translation: CASSLVGLAGGKGYNEQFF.

J is TRBJ1-1 and V is TRBV5-6; 9 bases fit TRBD1. The CDR3 covers 14 residues. Looked up from germline, CDR1 is SGHDT and CDR2 is YYEEEE. The J segment lost 5 bases and the V segment lost 4 bases, leaving 6 bases of the junction unmatched. The CDR3 coding sequence is TGTGCCAGCAGCGCGGGACAGGGTTCTACTGAAGCTTTCTTT. It is translated as CASSAGQGSTEAFF.

This chain joins TRBV5-1 and TRBJ2-1; D is possibly TRBD1 or TRBD2 (6 bases each). Germline V gene lookup returns CDR1 SGHRS and CDR2 YFSETQ. The CDR3 length is 16 residues. V was pared by 1 base and J by 1 base, with 12 bases between. This CDR3 is CASSLRGALSYNEQFF. CDR3 in DNA: TGCGCCAGCAGCTTGAGGGGGGCCTTGTCCTACAATGAGCAGTTCTTC. Full variable domain (outside the CDR3, taken from reference TRBV5-1 and TRBJ2-1): KAGVTQTPRYLIKTRGQQVTLSCSPISGHRSVSWYQQTPGQGLQFLFEYFSETQRNKGNFPGRFSGRQFSNSRSEMNVSTLELGDSALYLCASSLRGALSYNEQFFGPGTRLTVL.

The gene calls are TRBV10-2 and TRBJ1-5; no reliable D call. The CDR3 is 13 amino acids. Per the germline V gene, CDR1 is WSHSY and CDR2 is SAAADI. V was clipped by 3 bases and J by 3 bases, with 6 bases between them. CDR3 sequence reads: CASSDSYNQPQHF. The CDR3 DNA is TGCGCCAGCAGTGACAGTTACAATCAGCCCCAGCATTTT.

This chain links TRBV28 with TRBJ1-4, with D unresolved. Germline V gives CDR1 MDHEN, CDR2 SYDVKM. The V end lost 5 bases, the J end lost 4 bases, and 11 bases lay between the germline ends. The CDR3 runs to 14 residues. CDR3 coding DNA: TGTGCCAGCAGTAGCAGGCGAAGTAATGAAAAACTGTTTTTT. It is translated as CASSSRRSNEKLFF.

This clone occurred once. This chain links TRBV18 with TRBJ1-3, with a weak D call TRBD1 (5 bases). CDR3 size: 16 residues. Trimming took off 6 bases at V and 0 bases at J, with 15 bases between the two ends. CDR1 and CDR2 (germline): KGHSH, LQKENI. CDR3 sequence: CASSGGADSSGNTIYF. DNA of the CDR3: TGTGCCAGCTCCGGAGGGGCTGACAGCTCTGGAAACACCATATATTTT.

This chain connects TRBV7-9 to TRBJ2-3; perhaps TRBD2 as D (5 bases). The CDR3 is made up of 13 amino acids. Trimming cost V 3 bases and J 3 bases, with 7 bases left between them. Germline V gene sequence: CDR1 SEHNR, CDR2 FQNEAQ (reference sequence). The CDR3 coding sequence is TGTGCCAGCAGCTTCCGGGAAACAGATACGCAGTATTTT. The encoded protein is CASSFRETDTQYF. Variable domain in full (rest from reference TRBV7-9 and TRBJ2-3): DTGVSQNPRHKITKRGQNVTFRCDPISEHNRLYWYRQTLGQGPEFLTYFQNEAQLEKSRLLSDRFSAERPKGSFSTLEIQRTEQGDSAMYLCASSFRETDTQYFGPGTRLTVL.

This clone came up once. The rearrangement uses TRBV4-1 and TRBJ2-1; 10 bases map to TRBD2. Trimming at V came to 5 bases and at J to 7 bases, leaving 8 bases not matched to a gene. The CDR3 spans 15 residues. CDR1 is MGHRA and CDR2 is YSYEKL in the germline V gene. The CDR3 nucleotides read TGCGCCAGCAGCGGCAGGACTAGCGGAGTTAATGAGCAGTTCTTC. Translated, it gives CASSGRTSGVNEQFF.

This chain links TRBV7-8 with TRBJ1-5; 7 bases agree with TRBD1. The CDR3 runs 17 residues. The germline V gene has CDR1 SGHVS and CDR2 FQNEAQ. The V segment lost 4 bases and the J segment 0 bases; nucleotides outside the gene matches: 9. CDR3 DNA sequence: TGTGCCAGCAGCTCCAGGGGGGGGACAGATAGCAATCAGCCCCAGCATTTT. Its protein is CASSSRGGTDSNQPQHF.

On this clone: Other DNA sequences from this sample encode an identical CDR3 as well. V is TRBV6-5 and J is TRBJ2-2; the D is unclear. Germline-derived CDR1 and CDR2 are MNHEY and SVGAGI. CDR3 size: 11 residues. Deletions cut 5 bases from V and 8 bases from J, with 6 bases between. CDR3: CASSRQGELFF. CDR3 bases: TGTGCCAGCAGTCGTCAGGGGGAGCTGTTTTTT.

In this sample, this clone turned up once. This sample includes further DNA sequences coding for the same CDR3. The V call is TRBV5-1, the J call TRBJ2-2; the D gene could be TRBD1 or TRBD2 (6 bases each). CDR3 length equals 15 residues. V dropped 4 bases and J dropped 3 bases, with 13 bases sitting between them. CDR1 and CDR2 from the germline V gene are SGHRS and YFSETQ. The CDR3 nucleotides read TGCGCCAGCAGCCTCGAGAGGGGGGACACCGGGGAGCTGTTTTTT. Protein product: CASSLERGDTGELFF.

The chain joins TRBV5-1 to TRBJ1-3; the D gene is possibly TRBD1 (6 bases). The CDR3 extends over 15 amino acids. Looked up from germline, CDR1 is SGHRS and CDR2 is YFSETQ. V was pared by 4 bases and J by 2 bases, with 13 bases between. DNA of the CDR3: TGCGCCAGCAGCAAAGAGGGGGACACTGGAAACACCATATATTTT. This encodes CASSKEGDTGNTIYF.

The chain links TRBV5-8 to TRBJ1-2; D possibly corresponds to TRBD1 (6 bases). Between the trimmed V and J ends, which lost 4 bases and 3 bases, there was a span of 10 bases. In germline, CDR1 is SGHTS, CDR2 YDEGEE. The CDR3 runs to 13 residues. The CDR3: CASSRTVDYGYTF. DNA of the CDR3: TGTGCCAGCAGCCGGACAGTTGACTATGGCTACACCTTC.

The rearrangement links TRBV19 to TRBJ1-1; 7 bases map to TRBD1. CDR3 length equals 15 residues. J lost 5 bases, V lost 1 base, and 7 bases had no gene match. Germline V gives CDR1 LNHDA, CDR2 SQIVND (reference sequence). CDR3 nucleotide sequence: TGTGCCAGTAGTATAGTTCAGGGGGGCAGAACTGAAGCTTTCTTT. Translated, it gives CASSIVQGGRTEAFF.

V and J are TRBV6-6 and TRBJ2-7, with a possible D match to TRBD1 (6 bases). The CDR3 consists of 14 residues. Germline CDR1 and CDR2: MNHNY and SVGAGI (reference sequence). V shed 3 bases and J shed 5 bases, with 14 bases lying between them. CDR3 sequence: CASSYVAGVHEQYF. DNA of the CDR3: TGTGCCAGCAGTTATGTGGCAGGGGTCCACGAGCAGTACTTC.

V usage is TRBV5-1 and J usage is TRBJ2-1; no clear D gene. Germline CDR1 is SGHRS and CDR2 is YFSETQ. The CDR3 length is 15 residues. The V and J ends lost 5 bases and 0 bases respectively, with 12 bases between them. CDR3 DNA sequence: TGCGCCAGCAGGGAAAGTGCAAGCTCCTACAATGAGCAGTTCTTC. Protein: CASRESASSYNEQFF.

V is TRBV10-3 and J is TRBJ2-2, with 10 bases lining up with TRBD1. CDR3 length: 16 residues. CDR1 ENHRY and CDR2 SYGVKD come from the germline V gene. J gave up 4 bases and V 6 bases, and 8 bases lay outside the gene matches. The CDR3 DNA reads TGTGCCATCAGGGGAGGTGACAGGGGGCTCACCGGGGAGCTGTTTTTT. This encodes CAIRGGDRGLTGELFF.

The chain employs TRBV10-3 and TRBJ2-1; D possibly uses TRBD1 or TRBD2 (6 bases each). The CDR3 sequence is 16 residues long. Germline V gene data show CDR1 as ENHRY and CDR2 as SYGVKD. The V end lost 5 bases, the J end lost 3 bases, and 17 bases lay between the germline ends. CDR3 nucleotides: TGTGCCATCAGTCCAGGGGCGGGAAGTCTCTACAATGAGCAGTTCTTC. The encoded protein is CAISPGAGSLYNEQFF.